One and the same sample provided the 29 T cell receptor beta chains below, sequenced in a study of radiotherapy plus CTLA-4 blockade in lung cancer. The table came from immunoSEQ multiplex PCR; TCRdb's copy has only in-frame clones and leaves some out. The sample yields around 70,000 clones, approximately 80% seen once. The sequencing here drew on peripheral blood, taken from a patient treated with radiotherapy plus ipilimumab. The receptor set was obtained from a human donor with non-small cell lung cancer who had a partial response to radiotherapy plus ipilimumab.

The rearrangement joins TRBV7-9 to TRBJ2-7; 8 bases line up with TRBD2. Germline values: CDR1 SEHNR, CDR2 FQNEAQ (reference sequence). Trimming removed 3 bases from V and 7 bases from J; junction bases left unmatched: 8. The CDR3 has 14 amino acids. The CDR3 region is CASSFKAGVGEQYF. DNA for the CDR3: TGTGCCAGCAGCTTCAAAGCGGGAGTAGGGGAGCAGTACTTC.

The rearrangement uses TRBV7-9 and TRBJ1-2; 7 bases match TRBD1. The length of the CDR3 is 14 residues. Germline CDR1 SEHNR, CDR2 FQNEAQ (reference sequence). Losses at the gene ends were 7 bases for V and 4 bases for J; bases not matched to a gene: 9. The CDR3 DNA follows: TGTGCCAGCACCAGAAGCCGGGACAGCTATGGCTACACCTTC. It encodes CASTRSRDSYGYTF. Variable domain in full (rest from reference TRBV7-9 and TRBJ1-2): DTGVSQNPRHKITKRGQNVTFRCDPISEHNRLYWYRQTLGQGPEFLTYFQNEAQLEKSRLLSDRFSAERPKGSFSTLEIQRTEQGDSAMYLCASTRSRDSYGYTFGSGTRLTVV.

This sequence joins TRBV19 and TRBJ1-2; 11 bases line up with TRBD1. The CDR3 is 15 residues long. Looked up from germline, CDR1 is LNHDA and CDR2 is SQIVND (reference sequence). V trimming: 6 bases; J trimming: 8 bases; junction bases outside the gene matches: 11. The CDR3: CASSAFRDRGSGYTF. The DNA of the CDR3 is TGTGCCAGTAGCGCTTTCAGGGACAGGGGGTCCGGCTACACCTTC.

V and J are TRBV2 and TRBJ2-3; 11 nucleotides line up with TRBD2. The trim removed 5 bases at V and 2 bases at J, leaving 3 bases unmatched. Germline CDR1 and CDR2: SNHLY and FYNNEI. This CDR3 is built from 15 residues. In DNA form, the CDR3 reads TGTGCCAGCAGTAGACTAGCGGGATCCACAGATACGCAGTATTTT. This codes for CASSRLAGSTDTQYF.

The chain links TRBV5-4 to TRBJ2-1; D not certain. With 4 bases removed from V and 1 base from J, the gap between germline ends came to 9 bases. Germline V lookup: CDR1 SGHNT, CDR2 YYREEE (reference sequence). The CDR3 sequence is 14 residues long. CDR3 sequence reads: CASSRTLSYNEQFF. The CDR3 nucleotides are TGTGCCAGCAGCCGAACTCTATCCTACAATGAGCAGTTCTTC.

The V and J genes are TRBV5-1 and TRBJ1-5, with D uncertain. CDR1 is SGHRS, CDR2 YFSETQ, per germline. There are 13 residues in the CDR3. The ends were cut back, 8 bases at V and 2 bases at J, with 11 bases in the middle. The CDR3 reads CASSREGNQPQHF. CDR3 coding DNA: TGCGCCAGTAGTAGGGAGGGCAATCAGCCCCAGCATTTT.

The gene calls are TRBV28 and TRBJ1-4; possibly TRBD1 for D (6 bases). The ends were cut back, 8 bases at V and 0 bases at J, with 13 bases in the middle. Germline CDR1 and CDR2: MDHEN and SYDVKM. The CDR3 covers 15 residues. The CDR3 DNA sequence: TGTGCCAGCGGGGGCAGGGGCTCAACTAATGAAAAACTGTTTTTT. Its protein product is CASGGRGSTNEKLFF.

The chain employs TRBV6-1 and TRBJ1-2, with 8 bases lining up with TRBD1. Germline V gives CDR1 MNHNS, CDR2 SASEGT. CDR3 length equals 14 residues. The trim removed 5 bases at V and 4 bases at J, leaving 6 bases unmatched. The CDR3 DNA is TGTGCCAGCAGTCGGACAGGGACCGTCTATGGCTACACCTTC. Translation: CASSRTGTVYGYTF.

This clone has a single count. CDR3 nucleotide sequence: TGTGCCACCAGCAGAGGACAGGCCTCAAACTACGAGCAGTACTTC. It specifies CATSRGQASNYEQYF. The chain has TRBV15 and TRBJ2-7; tentatively, D is TRBD1 (6 bases). CDR1 is LNHNV and CDR2 is YYDKDF in the germline V gene (reference sequence). The CDR3 is made up of 15 amino acids. V lost 1 base, J lost 3 bases, and 13 bases lay in between.

This chain uses TRBV27 with TRBJ2-5; 7 nucleotides line up with TRBD2. CDR3 size: 16 residues. Germline values: CDR1 MNHEY, CDR2 SMNVEV (reference sequence). The J segment lost 5 bases and the V segment lost 1 base, leaving 10 bases of the junction unmatched. DNA for the CDR3: TGTGCCAGCAGTTTATTCAGCCCGGGGGGTGGGGAGACCCAGTACTTC. It translates to CASSLFSPGGGETQYF.

This chain joins TRBV2 and TRBJ1-2; 7 bases are shared with TRBD1. V was clipped by 6 bases and J by 4 bases; unmatched bases: 8. The CDR3 runs 14 residues. Germline CDR1 SNHLY, CDR2 FYNNEI. The CDR3 DNA follows: TGTGCCAGCAGGCTCGCCCGGGACAGCTATGGCTACACCTTC. Translating it yields CASRLARDSYGYTF.

The gene calls are TRBV29-1 and TRBJ2-2, with no clear D. Trimming removed 2 bases from V and 1 base from J, with 11 bases in between. CDR3 size: 15 residues. Germline assignment: CDR1 SQVTM and CDR2 ANQGSEA. In DNA form, the CDR3 reads TGCAGCGTTGAAAGAGCAACCTTGAACACCGGGGAGCTGTTTTTT. Translating gives CSVERATLNTGELFF.

The chain recombines TRBV18 with TRBJ2-3; TRBD2 matches at 7 bases. V lost 4 bases and J lost 0; bases outside the gene matches: 7. The CDR3 extends over 16 amino acids. CDR1 and CDR2 (germline): KGHSH, LQKENI. The CDR3 sequence: CASSRGPSGSTDTQYF. Written as DNA, the CDR3 is TGTGCCAGCTCACGTGGGCCTAGCGGTAGCACAGATACGCAGTATTTT.

V is TRBV6-5 and J is TRBJ2-7, with D perhaps TRBD2 (5 bases). Trimming took 3 bases from V and 6 from J, leaving 12 bases between them. This CDR3 spans 13 amino acids. Germline V gene data show CDR1 as MNHEY and CDR2 as SVGAGI. The CDR3, as DNA: TGTGCCAGCAGTTATCCCCCTCGGGGCGAGCAGTACTTC. Its translation is CASSYPPRGEQYF.

The genes are TRBV28 and TRBJ2-5; 7 nucleotides agree with TRBD2. Losses at the gene ends were 3 bases for V and 9 bases for J; bases not matched to a gene: 13. The CDR3 contains 15 residues. The germline gives CDR1 MDHEN, CDR2 SYDVKM. The CDR3 protein is CASSFRGTTRASQYF. In DNA, the CDR3 is TGTGCCAGCAGTTTTCGAGGGACTACCAGGGCGTCCCAGTACTTC. Full variable domain (remainder filled in from reference TRBV28 and TRBJ2-5): DVKVTQSSRYLVKRTGEKVFLECVQDMDHENMFWYRQDPGLGLRLIYFSYDVKMKEKGDIPEGYSVSREKKERFSLILESASTNQTSMYLCASSFRGTTRASQYFGPGTRLLVL.

V usage is TRBV10-3 and J usage is TRBJ1-1, with D perhaps matching TRBD1 (5 bases). V shed 10 bases and J shed 5 bases, with 11 bases lying between them. The CDR3 consists of 11 residues. Germline loops: CDR1 ENHRY, CDR2 SYGVKD. CDR3 bases: TGTGCCACCGAGCGGGGGACTGAAGCTTTCTTT. It specifies CATERGTEAFF.

This chain joins TRBV27 and TRBJ2-3, with 7 bases identical to TRBD2. CDR1 MNHEY and CDR2 SMNVEV come from the germline V gene (reference sequence). This CDR3 comprises 15 residues. The V and J ends lost 2 bases and 3 bases, in that order; junction bases with no gene match: 5. Written as DNA, the CDR3 is TGTGCCAGCAGTTTAGGGGGGAGGGATACAGATACGCAGTATTTT. Translation gives CASSLGGRDTDTQYF.

The rearrangement links TRBV30 to TRBJ1-3; D remains ambiguous. Trimming removed 4 bases from V and 0 bases from J, with 4 bases in between. In germline, CDR1 is GTSNPN, CDR2 SVGIG (reference sequence). The CDR3 spans 12 residues. CDR3 in amino acids: CAWTGSGNTIYF. The CDR3 DNA follows: TGTGCCTGGACGGGCTCTGGAAACACCATATATTTT.

The chain is built from TRBV16 and TRBJ1-5, with a weak D call TRBD1 (6 bases). Germline values: CDR1 KGHSY, CDR2 FQNENV. V was trimmed by 4 bases and J by 1 base, leaving 14 bases between them. The CDR3 runs to 16 residues. The CDR3 DNA follows: TGTGCCAGCAGCCGCCTTCCAGGGGCCAGCAATCAGCCCCAGCATTTT. This translates into CASSRLPGASNQPQHF.

This CDR3 is CASSTSGRSYNEQFF. The CDR3 DNA reads as TGTGCCAGTAGTACTAGCGGGAGGTCCTACAATGAGCAGTTCTTC. V is TRBV19 and J is TRBJ2-1; 11 bases fit TRBD2. The CDR3 consists of 15 residues. V gave up 4 bases and J gave up 1 base; unmatched junction bases: 0. Germline CDR1 is LNHDA and CDR2 is SQIVND (reference sequence).

The J gene is TRBJ2-1, the V gene TRBV10-3; TRBD1 matches at 10 bases. Looked up from germline, CDR1 is ENHRY and CDR2 is SYGVKD. Trimming took 4 bases from V and 9 from J; bases not matched to a gene: 3. The CDR3 is made up of 13 amino acids. CDR3 amino acids: CAISGQGAGEQFF. The CDR3 nucleotides are TGTGCCATCAGTGGACAGGGGGCAGGTGAGCAGTTCTTC.

The chain is built from TRBV7-9 and TRBJ1-1; D gene unclear. CDR1 is SEHNR, CDR2 FQNEAQ, per germline (reference sequence). V was trimmed by 1 base and J by 12 bases, leaving 9 bases between them. The CDR3 has 11 residues. This chain's CDR3 is CASSLVGRTFF. The CDR3 DNA is TGTGCCAGCAGCTTAGTAGGGAGAACTTTCTTT.

The V gene is TRBV2, the J gene TRBJ1-1; D remains unclear. The CDR3 length is 14 residues. Germline-derived CDR1 and CDR2 are SNHLY and FYNNEI. V lost 0 bases to trimming and J lost 5 bases, with 10 bases between them. The CDR3 reads CASSEAQYQTEAFF. DNA of the CDR3: TGTGCCAGCAGTGAAGCCCAGTATCAGACTGAAGCTTTCTTT.

The chain recombines TRBV2 with TRBJ1-1; D ambiguous. Germline CDR1 SNHLY, CDR2 FYNNEI. This CDR3 contains 14 residues. V was shortened by 3 bases and J by 1 base, with 9 bases between the two germline ends. CDR3 residues: CASSEYSTNTEAFF. As DNA, the CDR3 is TGTGCCAGCAGTGAGTACAGTACGAACACTGAAGCTTTCTTT.

The chain's CDR3 is CASSLEVLGAGELFF. The CDR3 coding sequence is TGTGCCAGCAGCTTAGAGGTTCTCGGGGCCGGGGAGCTGTTTTTT. This rearrangement joins TRBV7-9 to TRBJ2-2; D might be TRBD2 (5 bases). With 1 base removed from V and 6 bases from J, the gap between germline ends came to 12 bases. From germline, CDR1 is SEHNR and CDR2 FQNEAQ (reference sequence). The CDR3 consists of 15 residues.

This clone has a single count. The J gene is TRBJ2-1, the V gene TRBV25-1; the D gene is possibly TRBD1 (5 bases). V lost 2 bases and J 6 bases, leaving 5 bases between the germline ends. Germline-derived CDR1 and CDR2 are MGHDK and SYGVNS. The CDR3 is 12 residues long. CDR3 sequence: CASSEQGNEQFF. The CDR3 nucleotides read TGTGCCAGCAGTGAACAGGGCAATGAGCAGTTCTTC. Full variable domain (outside the CDR3, taken from reference TRBV25-1 and TRBJ2-1): EADIYQTPRYLVIGTGKKITLECSQTMGHDKMYWYQQDPGMELHLIHYSYGVNSTEKGDLSSESTVSRIRTEHFPLTLESARPSHTSQYLCASSEQGNEQFFGPGTRLTVL.

The chain has TRBV27 and TRBJ2-3; 11 bases match TRBD2. The CDR3 runs 21 residues. V shed 10 bases and J 0 bases; nucleotides not matched to a gene: 24. The germline CDR1 and CDR2 sequences are MNHEY and SMNVEV (reference sequence). Here the CDR3 reads CATRPWGVKSLAGGSTDTQYF. The CDR3 region has the DNA TGTGCCACCCGACCCTGGGGGGTAAAGAGTCTAGCGGGAGGTAGCACAGATACGCAGTATTTT.

This sequence joins TRBV9 and TRBJ1-2; the D gene is possibly TRBD1 (6 bases). This CDR3 comprises 14 residues. The V end lost 0 bases, the J end lost 7 bases, and 13 bases lay between the germline ends. CDR1 and CDR2 (germline): SGDLS, YYNGEE. The CDR3 DNA reads TGTGCCAGCAGCGTAGCTCGGGGGGCGGGTGGCTACACCTTC. Translated: CASSVARGAGGYTF.

The rearrangement uses TRBV30 and TRBJ1-2; no clear D. CDR3 size: 17 residues. In germline, CDR1 is GTSNPN, CDR2 SVGIG (reference sequence). The germline V and J ends were trimmed by 1 base and 1 base, with 19 bases remaining between them. The CDR3, as DNA: TGTGCCTGGAGTGATACACGCCGGAGGGAGTTTAACTATGGCTACACCTTC. It specifies CAWSDTRRREFNYGYTF.